Listed here are 10 T cell receptor beta chains from one sample, sequenced in a study of tumor T cells in aggressive B-cell lymphoma. Profiled with immunoSEQ multiplex PCR; TCRdb holds only in-frame clones, not every one. Among about 9,900 clones listed, about 82% were seen once. Material for sequencing was tumor tissue. The source of these receptors is an adult with diffuse large B cell lymphoma.

The genes are TRBV28 and TRBJ2-7, with 8 bases identical to TRBD2. The CDR3 consists of 14 residues. J gave up 0 bases and V 8 bases, and 6 bases lay outside the gene matches. CDR1 is MDHEN and CDR2 is SYDVKM in the germline V gene. For the CDR3, the DNA is TGTGCCAGCGTCGCGGGAGGCTCCTCCTACGAGCAGTACTTC. This codes for CASVAGGSSYEQYF.

This rearrangement joins TRBV10-1 to TRBJ2-2; the D gene is possibly TRBD2 (6 bases). The ends were cut back, 9 bases at V and 5 bases at J, with 10 bases in the middle. Germline V lookup: CDR1 WNHNN, CDR2 SYGVQD (reference sequence). CDR3 size: 12 residues. The DNA of the CDR3 is TGCGCCAGGAGGAGGGTGACCGGGGAGCTGTTTTTT. This codes for CARRRVTGELFF.

This clone occurred once. The rearrangement uses TRBV7-2 and TRBJ1-5, with D possibly TRBD1 on 5 matching bases. The CDR3 loop spans 13 amino acids. Trimming cost V 2 bases and J 5 bases, with 7 bases left between them. Germline V lookup: CDR1 SGHTA, CDR2 FQGNSA. CDR3 region: CASSLQGYQPQHF. The DNA for the CDR3 is TGTGCCAGCAGCTTACAGGGATATCAGCCCCAGCATTTT. The full variable domain, completed using reference TRBV7-2 and TRBJ1-5, is GAGVSQSPSNKVTEKGKDVELRCDPISGHTALYWYRQSLGQGLEFLIYFQGNSAPDKSGLPSDRFSAERTGGSVSTLTIQRTQQEDSAVYLCASSLQGYQPQHFGDGTRLSIL.

This chain joins TRBV28 and TRBJ2-1; TRBD2 matches at 8 bases. J was trimmed by 9 bases and V by 4 bases; bases with no gene match: 14. The CDR3 runs 16 residues. Germline-derived CDR1 and CDR2 are MDHEN and SYDVKM. The CDR3 sequence: CASSSPPGLGSSEQFF. The CDR3 region has the DNA TGTGCCAGCAGTTCTCCACCGGGACTAGGAAGCAGTGAGCAGTTCTTC.

The V gene is TRBV6-5, the J gene TRBJ1-3; a weak D match, TRBD1 (5 bases). This CDR3 has 14 amino acids. V was trimmed by 6 bases and J by 2 bases, leaving 11 bases between them. Germline CDR1 reads MNHEY; CDR2 reads SVGAGI. The CDR3 sequence: CASSRAGAGNTIYF. CDR3 DNA sequence: TGTGCCAGCAGCCGGGCGGGGGCTGGAAACACCATATATTTT.

V is TRBV6-5 and J is TRBJ2-7; TRBD1 might be the D (5 bases). Germline lookup yields CDR1 MNHEY and CDR2 SVGAGI. Between the trimmed V and J ends, which lost 6 bases and 4 bases, there was a span of 13 bases. CDR3 length equals 13 residues. In DNA form, the CDR3 reads TGTGCCAGCAGAAAGCAGGGTCCGTACGAGCAGTACTTC. As protein: CASRKQGPYEQYF.

The chain links TRBV6-1 to TRBJ2-7, with 8 bases that match TRBD1. Germline V lookup: CDR1 MNHNS, CDR2 SASEGT. V was clipped by 5 bases and J by 3 bases; unmatched bases: 6. The CDR3 is made up of 14 amino acids. The CDR3 sequence: CASSSRGLLYEQYF. Here the CDR3 DNA reads TGTGCCAGCAGTTCCAGGGGGCTCCTCTACGAGCAGTACTTC.

This rearrangement joins TRBV5-6 to TRBJ2-7; D might be TRBD1 (5 bases). Germline assignment: CDR1 SGHDT and CDR2 YYEEEE. The CDR3 is 14 amino acids. Trimming left V 0 bases short and J 2 bases short, with 9 bases between. This CDR3 reads CASSLAGSAYEQYF. The CDR3 nucleotides are TGTGCCAGCAGCTTGGCAGGGTCAGCCTACGAGCAGTACTTC.

This chain uses TRBV25-1 with TRBJ1-6; D remains unclear. Germline CDR1 MGHDK, CDR2 SYGVNS. The CDR3 length is 15 residues. V was cut by 1 base and J by 5 bases, with 9 bases left in between. The CDR3 region has the DNA TGTGCCAGCAGTGAATCCCCCAGAAATAATTCACCCCTCCACTTT. Amino acids: CASSESPRNNSPLHF.

Comments on this clone: Sequence at one end of the junction differs from germline and may be a read error. This sequence joins TRBV28 and TRBJ1-5; TRBD1 matches at 10 bases. CDR1 is MDHEN and CDR2 is SYDVKM in the germline V gene. The CDR3 length is 17 residues. This CDR3 is CASSSRDRGPVNQSQHF. Written as DNA, the CDR3 is TGTGCCAGCAGTTCCCGGGACAGGGGCCCCGTCAATCAGTCCCAGCATTTT.